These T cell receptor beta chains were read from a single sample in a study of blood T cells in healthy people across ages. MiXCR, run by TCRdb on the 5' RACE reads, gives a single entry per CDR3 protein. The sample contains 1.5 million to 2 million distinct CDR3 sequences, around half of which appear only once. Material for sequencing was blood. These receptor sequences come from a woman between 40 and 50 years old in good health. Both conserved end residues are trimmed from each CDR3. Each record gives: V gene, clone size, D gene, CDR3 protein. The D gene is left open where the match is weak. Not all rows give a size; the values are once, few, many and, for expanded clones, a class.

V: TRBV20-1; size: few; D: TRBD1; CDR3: SAVLDRVSNQPQH
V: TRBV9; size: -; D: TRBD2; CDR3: ASSREGNYNEQF
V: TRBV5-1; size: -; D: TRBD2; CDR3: ASSPAGGSSYNEQY
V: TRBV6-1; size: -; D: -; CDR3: ASRERGQNTEAF
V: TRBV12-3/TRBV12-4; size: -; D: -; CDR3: ASSSSRISYEQY
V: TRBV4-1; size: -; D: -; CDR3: ASSQLQDNEQF
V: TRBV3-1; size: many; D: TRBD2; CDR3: ASSPQRGANEQF
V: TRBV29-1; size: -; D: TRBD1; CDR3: SVESTGARTDTQY
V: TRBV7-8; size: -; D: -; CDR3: ASQTGRGNSNQPQH
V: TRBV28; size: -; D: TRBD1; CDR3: ASSLAATGAQETQY
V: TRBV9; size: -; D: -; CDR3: ASSVLGIDYGYT
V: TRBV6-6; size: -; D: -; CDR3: ATNAGASYEQY
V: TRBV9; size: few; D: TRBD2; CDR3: ASSLTSGGAWTDTQY
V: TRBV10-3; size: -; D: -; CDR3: AAGPPGTQY
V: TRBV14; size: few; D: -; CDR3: ASGNGETQY
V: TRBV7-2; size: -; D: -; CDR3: ASSFNRGNTEAF
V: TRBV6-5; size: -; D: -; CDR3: ASSYSRVWTPNEQF
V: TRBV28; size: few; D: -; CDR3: ASSQGWVFYEQY
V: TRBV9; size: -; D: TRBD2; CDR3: ASSVELAGGIETQY
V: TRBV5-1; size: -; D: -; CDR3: ASSGQGWSTEAF
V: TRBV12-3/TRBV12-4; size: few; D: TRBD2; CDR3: ASTQSGGGASRYSTDTQY
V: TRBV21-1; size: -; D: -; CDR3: ASSKKHTGGAAEAF
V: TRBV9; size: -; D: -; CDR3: ASSVYPRREQY
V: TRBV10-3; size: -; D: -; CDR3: ATSVGEITDTQY
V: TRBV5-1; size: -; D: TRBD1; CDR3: ASSFSTGTYEQY
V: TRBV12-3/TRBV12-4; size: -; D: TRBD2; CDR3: ASSFKGGGAEQY